Below, 17 T cell receptor delta chains from the same sample are listed, as sequenced in a study of gamma-delta T cells after stem cell transplantation. TCRdb applied CATT to the RT-PCR reads for clone calling. The table has 2,800 or so delta-chain clones, roughly 8.2% seen once. Sequences were obtained from gamma-delta T cells. The receptors were gathered from a human donor. It is not recorded whose cells these are; they may come from a transplant donor.

By share of the sample, this clone is medium-sized. Possible read error: a much larger clone is one base away. The chain is built from TRDV2 and TRDJ3, with 9 bases lining up with TRDD3. The CDR3 has 18 amino acids. From germline, CDR1 is GEAIGNYY and CDR2 EKD. After removal of 0 bases from V and 2 bases from J, the junction contained 4 bases not matched to a gene. The CDR3 loop is CACDTVLGETWDTRQMFF. The CDR3 coding sequence is TGTGCCTGTGACACCGTACTGGGGGAGACCTGGGACACCCGACAGATGTTTTTC.

This clone was seen a handful of times. This likely traces to a read error, being one base from a far larger clone. The sample carries other DNA sequences with the same CDR3. V is TRDV2 and J is TRDJ3; TRDD3 agrees at 8 bases. From germline, CDR1 is GEAIGNYY and CDR2 EKD. CDR3 length equals 19 residues. CDR3 region: CACDGWGTPRSWDTRQMFF. In nucleotides, the CDR3 is TGCGCCTGTGACGGCTGGGGGACTCCTCGATCCTGGGACACCCGACAGATGTTTTTC.

Regarding this clone: The mismatch at residue 5 between this DNA's translation and the TCRdb protein of a much larger clone likely reflects a read error; the protein shown is translated from the DNA. The chain carries TRDV2 and TRDJ3; TRDD3 aligns across 11 bases. Unmatched junction bases numbered 2, after V lost 3 bases and J lost 2 bases. CDR3 length: 17 residues. Germline lookup yields CDR1 GEAIGNYY and CDR2 EKD. CDR3 sequence: CACDALGDTWDTRQMFF. CDR3 DNA: TGTGCCTGTGACGCACTGGGGGATACCTGGGACACCCGACAGATGTTTTTC.

Only a few counts were recorded for this clone. Since a far larger clone is one base different, this is likely a read error. Other DNA sequences in this specimen translate into the identical CDR3. The rearrangement joins TRDV2 to TRDJ1, with 8 positions matching TRDD3. This CDR3 has 16 amino acids. Germline V lookup: CDR1 GEAIGNYY, CDR2 EKD. The CDR3 DNA is TGTGCCTGCGACACCGTGGGATACGCGGACACCGATAAACTCATCTTT. It yields the protein CACDTVGYADTDKLIF.

In its sample, this clone was seen a few times. This may stem from a read error, because a much larger clone lies one nucleotide away. The rearrangement uses TRDV2 and TRDJ2; a possible D gene is TRDD3 (6 bases). This CDR3 spans 19 amino acids. V lost 0 bases, J lost 0 bases, and 19 bases lay in between. Germline V gene data show CDR1 as GEAIGNYY and CDR2 as EKD. CDR3 nucleotides: TGTGCCTGTGACACCGTAGGTACTGGGAGATGGCCTTTGACAGCACAACTCTTCTTT. Protein sequence: CACDTVGTGRWPLTAQLFF.

V usage is TRDV1 and J usage is TRDJ1; TRDD3 agrees at 12 bases. V gave up 4 bases and J gave up 3 bases; unmatched junction bases: 15. Germline CDR1 and CDR2: TSWWSYY and QGS. The CDR3 has 19 residues. The CDR3 is CALGVPISTGGYRSDKLIF. The CDR3 bases are TGTGCTCTTGGGGTTCCTATTAGTACTGGGGGATACCGCTCCGATAAACTCATCTTT.

For this clone: One base separates it from a far larger clone, so it is likely a read error. The chain couples TRDV2 to TRDJ3; 8 nucleotides match TRDD3. The CDR3 is made up of 18 amino acids. CDR1 and CDR2 (germline): GEAIGNYY, EKD. The CDR3 region has the DNA TGTGCCTGTGACACCGCTGGGGGAAGCTCCTGGGACGCCCGACAGATGTTTTTC. Its translation: CACDTAGGSSWDARQMFF.

Worth noting for this clone: TCRdb's entry gives the protein of a much larger clone, which mismatches this DNA's translation at residue 5, likely from a read error; the protein reported here is translated from the DNA. V usage is TRDV2 and J usage is TRDJ3; 8 bases line up with TRDD3. Germline assignment: CDR1 GEAIGNYY and CDR2 EKD. V lost 3 bases, J lost 0 bases, and 6 bases stayed unmatched. The CDR3 has 18 residues. In nucleotides, the CDR3 is TGTGCCTGTGACGCCTGGGGGACCAGCTCCTGGGACACCCGACAGATGTTTTTC. Its protein is CACDAWGTSSWDTRQMFF.

Within the sample, this clone is medium-sized. The V call is TRDV1, the J call TRDJ1, with D tentatively TRDD2 or TRDD3 (9 bases each). Germline CDR1 reads TSWWSYY; CDR2 reads QGS. Trimming pared 3 bases from V and 7 bases from J, leaving 27 bases between. This CDR3 has 18 amino acids. CDR3 protein: CALGEPSYPLGDRVKLIF. CDR3 coding DNA: TGTGCTCTTGGGGAGCCTTCCTACCCTTTGGGGGATAGAGTTAAACTCATCTTT.

The chain has TRDV2 and TRDJ3; TRDD3 aligns across 12 bases. Germline values: CDR1 GEAIGNYY, CDR2 EKD. The CDR3 covers 20 residues. The trim removed 0 bases at V and 0 bases at J, leaving 5 bases unmatched. CDR3 sequence reads: CACDTLTGGYLSWDTRQMFF. The CDR3 DNA is TGTGCCTGTGACACCCTTACTGGGGGATACCTCTCCTGGGACACCCGACAGATGTTTTTC.

This clone has more than one count but fewer than ten. A read error may be the cause here, since a much bigger clone is one base away. This same CDR3 is encoded by further DNA sequences in the sample. The genes are TRDV1 and TRDJ2; 7 bases are shared with TRDD3. The CDR3 is 25 residues long. Germline values: CDR1 TSWWSYY, CDR2 QGS. The CDR3 is CALGEQHAYSRGIPKLWALTAQLFF. The CDR3 DNA reads TGCGCTCTTGGGGAACAACATGCCTACAGCAGGGGGATCCCCAAGCTTTGGGCTTTGACAGCACAACTCTTCTTT.

By sample fraction, this clone is medium-sized. The sample has other DNA sequences that encode this CDR3 too. The chain employs TRDV2 and TRDJ1, with 9 bases aligning to TRDD3. Germline values: CDR1 GEAIGNYY, CDR2 EKD. V lost 3 bases, J lost 8 bases, and 36 bases stayed unmatched. The CDR3 covers 23 residues. The CDR3 sequence is CACDPPLPPTILLHVLGEAKLIF. The CDR3 region has the DNA TGTGCCTGTGACCCTCCGTTACCTCCTACTATTCTTCTTCACGTACTGGGGGAGGCAAAACTCATCTTT.

This clone showed up just a few times. A far more abundant clone sits one base away, making this likely a read error. Other DNA sequences of this sample code for an identical CDR3. The rearrangement links TRDV2 to TRDJ2, with 10 bases matching TRDD3. CDR3 length: 18 amino acids. V lost 1 base to trimming and J lost 0 bases; unmatched junction nucleotides: 7. Germline-derived CDR1 and CDR2 are GEAIGNYY and EKD. In nucleotides, the CDR3 is TGTGCCTGTGACACTGTTGGGGGATACTCAGCTTTGACAGCACAACTCTTCTTT. This codes for CACDTVGGYSALTAQLFF.

This clone has just one count. The chain joins TRDV1 to TRDJ1; 9 bases are shared with TRDD3. Germline trimming cut 4 bases from V and 1 base from J; bases unmatched to any gene: 40. The CDR3 runs to 27 residues. In germline, CDR1 is TSWWSYY, CDR2 QGS. The CDR3 reads CALGGVPNWGKNLLRGTPPPTTDKLIF. As DNA, the CDR3 is TGTGCTCTTGGGGGAGTTCCTAACTGGGGGAAAAACCTACTCCGAGGTACTCCGCCTCCGACCACCGATAAACTCATCTTT.

To note about this clone: TCRdb records a much larger clone's protein for this DNA, with a difference at residue 8 that likely arises from a read error; the protein given is the translation of the DNA. The genes are TRDV2 and TRDJ2; 8 bases align to TRDD3. Germline lookup yields CDR1 GEAIGNYY and CDR2 EKD. This CDR3 contains 14 residues. The V and J ends lost 3 bases and 7 bases, in that order; junction bases with no gene match: 6. CDR3 region: CACDGLGGRAQLFF. CDR3 nucleotide sequence: TGTGCCTGTGACGGACTGGGGGGTAGAGCACAACTCTTCTTT.

With respect to this clone: Since a far larger clone is one base different, this is likely a read error. In the same sample, other DNA sequences code for this CDR3. The genes are TRDV2 and TRDJ3; 9 bases are shared with TRDD3. Trimming cost V 1 base and J 0 bases; bases outside gene matches: 9. The CDR3 has 20 amino acids. The germline CDR1 and CDR2 sequences are GEAIGNYY and EKD. The CDR3 coding sequence is TGTGCCTGTGACACTGCTACTGGGGGACGGAGCTCCTGGGACACCCGACAGATGTTTTTC. Translated, it gives CACDTATGGRSSWDTRQMFF.

The rearrangement joins TRDV1 to TRDJ1, with 7 bases identical to TRDD3. V gave up 0 bases and J gave up 3 bases; unmatched junction bases: 25. Germline loops: CDR1 TSWWSYY, CDR2 QGS. There are 22 residues in the CDR3. CDR3 bases: TGTGCTCTTGGGGAACTTTTCCCTCTCGTACTGGGGATCCTTGGGCCCCCCGATAAACTCATCTTT. This sequence encodes CALGELFPLVLGILGPPDKLIF.